This TCR beta chain was found in a study of cytomegalovirus exposure and HLA in healthy donors. The method was immunoSEQ multiplex PCR; TCRdb's version includes in-frame clones alone and lacks a portion of them. The top ten clones hold roughly 0.89% of a sample with over 85,000 clones, approximately 95% of them seen once. Trimming pared 3 bases from V and 3 bases from J, leaving 6 bases between. The CDR3 length is 13 residues. Germline assignment: CDR1 LNHDA and CDR2 SQIVND (reference sequence). The sequence came from a woman aged 18-29 years in good health and CMV-seronegative. The chain couples TRBV19 to TRBJ1-5; D is uncertain. Sequencing was carried out using PBMCs. DNA for the CDR3: TGTGCCAGTAGTATCACAGCCAATCAGCCCCAGCATTTT. Amino acid sequence: CASSITANQPQHF.